Below are 11 T cell receptor beta chains sequenced from a single sample in a study of graft-versus-host responses after intestinal transplantation. Only in-frame clones appear in the TCRdb table, and some are missing; sequencing was by immunoSEQ multiplex PCR. The data show approximately 130,000 clones, around 90% seen once. Antigens of these TCRs are unknown. Sequences were derived from unstimulated CD4+ T cells sorted from spleen or lymph node cells, sampled before intestinal transplant. Receptor source: a human donor who received an intestinal transplant.

The chain couples TRBV11-3 to TRBJ1-6; weak D call: TRBD1 (6 bases). This CDR3 is built from 15 residues. Germline CDR1 SGHNT, CDR2 YENEEA. Trimming cost V 8 bases and J 8 bases, with 19 bases left between them. CDR3 residues: CASSGAAGQDSPLHF. The CDR3, as DNA: TGTGCCAGCTCGGGGGCCGCGGGGCAGGATTCACCCCTCCACTTT.

This clone has a single count. J is TRBJ2-7 and V is TRBV6-5, with 9 bases lining up with TRBD1. Looked up from germline, CDR1 is MNHEY and CDR2 is SVGAGI. Trimming at V came to 2 bases and at J to 4 bases, leaving 3 bases not matched to a gene. The CDR3 loop spans 14 amino acids. The CDR3 spells CASSYTDRGYEQYF. In nucleotides, the CDR3 is TGTGCCAGCAGTTACACGGACAGGGGATACGAGCAGTACTTC.

This sequence joins TRBV5-1 and TRBJ2-3, with 10 nucleotides matching TRBD2. CDR3 length: 14 amino acids. V was pared by 4 bases and J by 6 bases, with 5 bases of the junction left unmatched. Germline V CDR1 and CDR2: SGHRS, YFSETQ. The CDR3 reads CASSSGGARDTQYF. In nucleotides, the CDR3 is TGCGCCAGCAGCAGCGGGGGGGCCAGGGATACGCAGTATTTT.

The V gene is TRBV6-1, the J gene TRBJ2-3, with D tentatively TRBD1 (6 bases). The CDR3 is made up of 14 amino acids. Germline-derived CDR1 and CDR2 are MNHNS and SASEGT. V lost 4 bases and J 1 base, leaving 9 bases between the germline ends. CDR3 nucleotides: TGTGCCAGCAGTGTTAACAGGGGCACAGATACGCAGTATTTT. Translating gives CASSVNRGTDTQYF.

This chain links TRBV4-2 with TRBJ1-5; no clear D gene. The CDR3 extends over 17 amino acids. Germline V gene lookup returns CDR1 LGHNA and CDR2 YNFKEQ. V was clipped by 2 bases and J by 0 bases, with 14 bases between them. This CDR3 reads CASSQYWGRGSNQPQHF. In nucleotides, the CDR3 is TGTGCCAGCAGCCAATATTGGGGTCGTGGTAGCAATCAGCCCCAGCATTTT.

The chain combines TRBV6-5 with TRBJ1-6; TRBD1 might be the D (5 bases). Between the trimmed V and J ends, which lost 6 bases and 7 bases, there was a span of 13 bases. The CDR3 is made up of 14 amino acids. Germline CDR1 is MNHEY and CDR2 is SVGAGI. The CDR3 region has the DNA TGTGCCAGCAGATCTAGGGGACTAAATTCACCCCTCCACTTT. This sequence encodes CASRSRGLNSPLHF.

V gene TRBV29-1 combines with J gene TRBJ1-2, with D unresolved. The CDR3 is 13 residues long. Trimming cost V 7 bases and J 0 bases, with 12 bases left between them. Germline V gene data show CDR1 as SQVTM and CDR2 as ANQGSEA. The DNA for the CDR3 is TGCAGCGCTAGGACTCGTTCTAACTATGGCTACACCTTC. It translates to CSARTRSNYGYTF.

This clone was observed a few times. This chain joins TRBV19 and TRBJ1-2, with D possibly TRBD1 on 5 matching bases. The length of the CDR3 is 12 residues. Trimming cost V 8 bases and J 2 bases, with 9 bases left between them. Looked up from germline, CDR1 is LNHDA and CDR2 is SQIVND (reference sequence). The CDR3 spells CASRGENYGYTF. DNA of the CDR3: TGTGCCAGTCGGGGCGAGAACTATGGCTACACCTTC.

The chain links TRBV16 to TRBJ1-2; D is ambiguous. Trimming removed 2 bases from V and 3 bases from J, with 13 bases in between. The germline CDR1 and CDR2 sequences are KGHSY and FQNENV. The CDR3 totals 15 residues. The CDR3 DNA is TGTGCCAGCAGCCAAGGTCAGGCAGGAGACTATGGCTACACCTTC. This translates into CASSQGQAGDYGYTF. Drawing the rest from reference TRBV16 and TRBJ1-2, the complete variable domain is GEEVAQTPKHLVRGEGQKAKLYCAPIKGHSYVFWYQQVLKNEFKFLISFQNENVFDETGMPKERFSAKCLPNSPCSLEIQATKLEDSAVYFCASSQGQAGDYGYTFGSGTRLTVV.

This clone was detected only once. This sequence joins TRBV18 and TRBJ2-1; 9 bases map to TRBD2. Germline CDR1 reads KGHSH; CDR2 reads LQKENI. This CDR3 comprises 15 residues. V dropped 6 bases and J dropped 7; count of bases not matched to a gene: 10. The CDR3 nucleotides are TGTGCCAGCTCCCGTAGCGGGGGAGGGTGGAATGAGCAGTTCTTC. As protein: CASSRSGGGWNEQFF.

Only a few counts were recorded for this clone. The chain joins TRBV10-1 to TRBJ2-2, with 7 bases identical to TRBD1. Trimming removed 8 bases from V and 0 bases from J; junction bases left unmatched: 6. CDR3 length equals 15 residues. Germline-derived CDR1 and CDR2 are WNHNN and SYGVQD (reference sequence). Here the CDR3 reads CASRSGTANTGELFF. As DNA, the CDR3 is TGCGCCAGCCGTTCCGGGACAGCGAACACCGGGGAGCTGTTTTTT.